This is a list of T cell receptor beta chains from one sample in a study of long-term antiretroviral therapy in people with HIV. Method: immunoSEQ multiplex PCR; TCRdb's copy keeps in-frame clones and lacks some. The table includes approximately 36,000 clones, over 75% detected once. Sample: unsorted PBMCs, taken 0.6 years after starting antiretroviral therapy. The receptor source for this set is a man aged 18 to 35 with HIV. Both conserved end residues are trimmed from each CDR3. A D gene is named only where the DNA matches it firmly. Expanded clones are given a class, and other clones once, few, many or no size at all.

>TRBJ2-7|.|TRBV7-6|TRBD2
ASSLRAGVSYEQY
>TRBJ2-7|.|TRBV6-5|.
ASKPGASHEQY
>TRBJ2-3|.|TRBV30|TRBD2
AWRKTGLAGGLDTQY
>TRBJ2-1|.|TRBV14|TRBD1
ASSPLPGQGDNEQF
>TRBJ2-1|.|TRBV7-2|.
ASSPIRSAGIYNEQF
>TRBJ1-1|.|TRBV27|TRBD1
ASSGRQGIEAF
>TRBJ2-4|.|TRBV29-1|.
SAKGNIQY
>TRBJ1-2|.|TRBV9|.
ASSPGIVGYT
>TRBJ1-2|.|TRBV6-7|.
ASIGKSKEPSSYGYT
>TRBJ1-2|few|TRBV19|TRBD1
ASRSNLGQSLVYGYT
>TRBJ2-1|.|TRBV9|.
ASSSGRQISSYNEQF